The 18 T cell receptor beta chains given below trace back to one sample, sequenced in a study of blood T cells in healthy people across ages (dated by TCRdb to between 2015 and 2017). To prepare the library, 5' RACE was applied. The sequencer was an Illumina HiSeq 2500. The second PCR ran for about 6 to 12 cycles and used a J-beta primer mix along with a sample-barcoded 5' primer. TCRdb reprocessing: public reads trimmed at Q25 with fastp, clones called with MiXCR, in-frame beta chains kept. Records with the same CDR3 protein are collapsed into one entry carrying the most frequent genes and DNA. Across this sample there are just under 550,000 distinct CDR3 sequences, with around 24% seen only once. The leading ten clones occupy just over 8.5% of the sample. The sample was also linked to a second study, of T cells of mothers and their children.

Sequencing was performed on blood. Receptors originate from a boy younger than 18 in good health.

This clonotype was detected only a few times. The rearrangement joins TRBV7-2 to TRBJ2-5; the match to TRBD2 covers 7 bases. Germline CDR1 and CDR2: SGHTA and FQGNSA. Germline trimming cut 2 bases from V and 5 bases from J; bases unmatched to any gene: 8. This CDR3 has 15 residues. The CDR3 loop is CASSLLPAGRETQYF. The DNA of the CDR3 is TGTGCCAGCAGCTTATTGCCAGCGGGACGGGAGACCCAGTACTTC.

This clonotype was seen a handful of times. This rearrangement joins TRBV12-3 or TRBV12-4 to TRBJ1-4, with D uncertain. V was pared by 3 bases and J by 11 bases, with 13 bases between. The CDR3 has 13 residues. The CDR3, as DNA: TGTGCCAGCAGTTTCATAATTGAGGGTAAACTGTTTTTT. Encoded protein: CASSFIIEGKLFF.

This chain uses TRBV28 with TRBJ2-7; D uncertain. The V end lost 6 bases, the J end lost 2 bases, and 17 bases lay between the germline ends. The CDR3 has 15 residues. Germline V lookup: CDR1 MDHEN, CDR2 SYDVKM. The CDR3 DNA follows: TGTGCCAGCAGCCCCAGGCTTCTTACCGCCTACGAGCAGTACTTC. It codes for CASSPRLLTAYEQYF.

This chain uses TRBV12-3 or TRBV12-4 with TRBJ2-7; D is undetermined. The CDR3 has 12 amino acids. V lost 4 bases to trimming and J lost 4 bases, with 8 bases between them. The CDR3 here is CASSWTEYEQYF. The CDR3 bases are TGTGCCAGCAGTTGGACGGAGTACGAGCAGTACTTC.

The table lists this clonotype with many counts. The chain employs TRBV28 and TRBJ1-4, with D perhaps TRBD1 (5 bases). The length of the CDR3 is 15 residues. Deletions cut 5 bases from V and 3 bases from J, with 13 bases between. Germline CDR1 is MDHEN and CDR2 is SYDVKM. The CDR3 sequence is CASSRRDGPNEKLFF. The CDR3 DNA reads as TGTGCCAGCAGTCGGCGGGACGGCCCTAATGAAAAACTGTTTTTT.

This clonotype was counted only a few times. The V and J genes are TRBV4-1 and TRBJ2-2, with a tentative D call TRBD2 (6 bases). CDR3 length: 16 residues. Germline V gives CDR1 MGHRA, CDR2 YSYEKL. The V end lost 0 bases, the J end lost 6 bases, and 14 bases lay between the germline ends. CDR3 bases: TGCGCCAGCAGCCAAGATGGCACCACTAGCTCCGGGGAGCTGTTTTTT. Its protein is CASSQDGTTSSGELFF.

This clonotype has only a few counts. The rearrangement uses TRBV13 and TRBJ2-5; no clear D. The J call is uncertain, as TRBJ2-1 better fits the DNA end. The CDR3 totals 13 residues. Per germline, CDR1 PRHDT and CDR2 FYEKMQ (reference sequence). CDR3 residues: CASSPGDGIEQFF. In nucleotides, the CDR3 is TGTGCCAGCAGCCCCGGAGACGGTATTGAGCAGTTCTTC.

The J gene is TRBJ2-7, the V gene TRBV20-1, with a possible D match to TRBD1 (6 bases). The V gene's germline CDR1 is DFQATT and CDR2 SNEGSKA (reference sequence). CDR3 length: 14 residues. V was trimmed by 6 bases and J by 2 bases, leaving 17 bases between them. The CDR3 nucleotides read TGCAGTGCCCCCAGGGGTCGGGGCGCCTACGAGCAGTACTTC. Translation gives CSAPRGRGAYEQYF.

There are a few counts of this clonotype. V usage is TRBV7-3 and J usage is TRBJ2-5, with D possibly TRBD2 on 5 matching bases. The CDR3 is made up of 14 amino acids. Germline assignment: CDR1 SGHTA and CDR2 FQGTGA. V lost 5 bases to trimming and J lost 4 bases, with 14 bases between them. This chain's CDR3 is CASSRPGEGETQYF. The CDR3 DNA reads as TGTGCCAGCAGCCGCCCCGGGGAAGGAGAGACCCAGTACTTC.

This clonotype was seen a single time. The V and J genes are TRBV28 and TRBJ2-1, with 14 bases lining up with TRBD2. Germline CDR1 and CDR2: MDHEN and SYDVKM. The V segment lost 6 bases and the J segment 10 bases; nucleotides outside the gene matches: 8. The CDR3 has 15 amino acids. CDR3 nucleotides: TGTGCCAGCAGAGGGACTAGCGGGAGCAAGCGCGAGCAGTTCTTC. Translated, it gives CASRGTSGSKREQFF.

The chain is built from TRBV7-9 and TRBJ1-2, with D possibly matching TRBD1 (5 bases). Trimming cost V 5 bases and J 5 bases, with 18 bases left between them. The CDR3 is 15 amino acids. Germline V CDR1 and CDR2: SEHNR, FQNEAQ (reference sequence). CDR3 coding DNA: TGTGCCAGCAGCCGAAGCGGTGGGACGTCATATGGCTACACCTTC. The encoded protein is CASSRSGGTSYGYTF.

The gene calls are TRBV6-1 and TRBJ2-5; D uncertain. V lost 7 bases to trimming and J lost 1 base, with 7 bases between them. This CDR3 spans 12 amino acids. Germline CDR1 is MNHNS and CDR2 is SASEGT. The CDR3 DNA sequence: TGTGCCAGCAAGCTAGGCCAAGAGACCCAGTACTTC. Its translation is CASKLGQETQYF.

This clonotype has only a few counts. V and J are TRBV7-2 and TRBJ2-4; no clear D. Germline lookup yields CDR1 SGHTA and CDR2 FQGNSA. V was shortened by 4 bases and J by 0 bases, with 19 bases between the two germline ends. This CDR3 spans 18 amino acids. In DNA form, the CDR3 reads TGTGCCAGCAGCTCCCCCTCAGCCGACGGTCCAGCCAAAAACATTCAGTACTTC. As protein: CASSSPSADGPAKNIQYF.

This clonotype was counted at least ten times. The chain links TRBV29-1 to TRBJ1-2; 7 positions match TRBD1. The CDR3 sequence is 13 residues long. After removal of 4 bases from V and 4 bases from J, the junction contained 6 bases not matched to a gene. The germline V gene has CDR1 SQVTM and CDR2 ANQGSEA. CDR3 DNA: TGCAGCGTTGGAGTAGGGGGCGGCTATGGCTACACCTTC. It yields the protein CSVGVGGGYGYTF.

There are a few counts of this clonotype. The CDR3 reads CASQRYTAGESANEQFF. The CDR3 coding sequence is TGTGCCAGCCAGCGTTATACGGCGGGGGAGAGCGCCAATGAGCAGTTCTTC. The V gene is TRBV7-2, the J gene TRBJ2-1; 7 positions match TRBD2. CDR1 and CDR2 (germline): SGHTA, FQGNSA. V was pared by 8 bases and J by 6 bases, with 19 bases of the junction left unmatched. This CDR3 has 17 amino acids.

The chain has TRBV7-9 and TRBJ1-4; maybe TRBD1 (6 bases). The CDR3 contains 17 residues. V was shortened by 5 bases and J by 0 bases, with 16 bases between the two germline ends. Germline CDR1 is SEHNR and CDR2 is FQNEAQ (reference sequence). CDR3 amino acids: CASSPRPGVATNEKLFF. In DNA, the CDR3 is TGTGCCAGCAGCCCCCGCCCAGGGGTAGCAACTAATGAAAAACTGTTTTTT. Full variable domain (rest looked up from reference TRBV7-9 and TRBJ1-4): DTGVSQNPRHKITKRGQNVTFRCDPISEHNRLYWYRQTLGQGPEFLTYFQNEAQLEKSRLLSDRFSAERPKGSFSTLEIQRTEQGDSAMYLCASSPRPGVATNEKLFFGSGTQLSVL.

The CDR3 reads CSARLAGVRTDTQYF. CDR3 nucleotides: TGCAGTGCTAGGTTAGCGGGGGTCCGCACAGATACGCAGTATTTT. The chain links TRBV20-1 to TRBJ2-3, with TRBD2 matching over 9 bases. The junction had 5 bases not matched to a gene; V was cut back by 3 bases and J by 1 base. The CDR3 runs 15 residues. CDR1 and CDR2 from the germline V gene are DFQATT and SNEGSKA (reference sequence).

This chain connects TRBV9 to TRBJ2-3; 9 bases are shared with TRBD1. The CDR3 covers 16 residues. Germline CDR1 and CDR2: SGDLS and YYNGEE. V was clipped by 3 bases and J by 0 bases; unmatched bases: 5. CDR3 DNA sequence: TGTGCCAGCAGCGCCAGACAGGGGGGAAGCACAGATACGCAGTATTTT. It yields the protein CASSARQGGSTDTQYF.